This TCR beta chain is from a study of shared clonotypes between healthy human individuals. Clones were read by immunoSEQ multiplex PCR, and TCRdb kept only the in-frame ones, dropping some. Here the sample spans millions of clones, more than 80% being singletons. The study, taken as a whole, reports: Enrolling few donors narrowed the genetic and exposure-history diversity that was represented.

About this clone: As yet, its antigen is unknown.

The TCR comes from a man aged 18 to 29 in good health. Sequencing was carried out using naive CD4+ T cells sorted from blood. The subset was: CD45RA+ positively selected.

The CDR3 coding sequence is TGTGCCAGCAGTTCCCTAGTAAATGGCTACACCTTC. This encodes CASSSLVNGYTF. V is TRBV6-5 and J is TRBJ1-2; no clear D. The CDR3 has 12 amino acids. Germline CDR1 MNHEY, CDR2 SVGAGI. The germline V and J ends were trimmed by 4 bases and 6 bases, with 9 bases remaining between them.